Listed below are T cell receptor beta chains from one sample, sequenced in a study of blood T cell repertoires in COVID-19. Assay: immunoSEQ multiplex PCR; the TCRdb copy retains only in-frame clones and omits some. The data contain fewer than 300,000 clones, 88% of them singletons. The specimen was peripheral blood. These receptors were obtained from a man between 18 and 35 years old with active or convalescent COVID-19. CDR3s leave out the opening cysteine and the closing phenylalanine or tryptophan.

J: TRBJ1-1
V: TRBV21-1
CDR3: ASSDDGGPGTEAF

J: TRBJ2-7
V: TRBV27
CDR3: ASSSYRDRRPYEQY

J: TRBJ1-1
V: TRBV19
CDR3: ASWGGNTEAF

J: TRBJ2-1
V: TRBV9
CDR3: ASTTLAGFNEQF

J: TRBJ2-1
V: TRBV7-2
CDR3: ASSLGLAGEQF

J: TRBJ1-1
V: TRBV12-3/TRBV12-4
CDR3: AIRPGNTEAF

J: TRBJ1-2
V: TRBV9
CDR3: ASSTHRKGGYT

J: TRBJ1-5
V: TRBV19
CDR3: ASRYGVGQPQH

J: TRBJ2-1
V: TRBV6-4
CDR3: ASSDSGTSAISEQF

J: TRBJ2-7
V: TRBV11-1
CDR3: ASSRQKVSYEQY

J: TRBJ1-2
V: TRBV6-5
CDR3: ASSRGGGYT

J: TRBJ2-7
V: TRBV5-1
CDR3: ASSELSYEQY

J: TRBJ2-3
V: TRBV6-5
CDR3: ASSLTSGGPDTQY

J: TRBJ2-5
V: TRBV25-1
CDR3: ASSEYLAGDGQETQY

J: TRBJ2-3
V: TRBV5-6
CDR3: ASSLAGGAADTQY

J: TRBJ1-2
V: TRBV7-9
CDR3: ASSLDRDGYT

J: TRBJ1-1
V: TRBV3-1/TRBV3-2
CDR3: ASSQEAKINTEAF

J: TRBJ2-3
V: TRBV19
CDR3: ASTGFSSDTQY

J: TRBJ1-1
V: TRBV5-1
CDR3: ASSWAGNEAF

J: TRBJ2-1
V: TRBV11-2
CDR3: ASSTGTSGGDEQF

J: TRBJ2-1
V: TRBV9
CDR3: ASSDPRVGSGGINEQF

J: TRBJ1-1
V: TRBV3-1/TRBV3-2
CDR3: ASSRGGLTEAF

J: TRBJ1-6
V: TRBV4-1
CDR3: ASRTLNSPLH

J: TRBJ1-5
V: TRBV2
CDR3: ASRALGGAIDQPQH

J: TRBJ2-2
V: TRBV6-2/TRBV6-3
CDR3: ASSLGGLGELF

J: TRBJ1-2
V: TRBV2
CDR3: ASSGWDRGRVESGYT

J: TRBJ1-5
V: TRBV7-2
CDR3: ASSSTGRQGRFQPQH

J: TRBJ2-1
V: TRBV19
CDR3: ASSISQRGVNNEQF

J: TRBJ2-7
V: TRBV21-1
CDR3: ASSNLGQNSSYEQY

J: TRBJ2-3
V: TRBV19
CDR3: ASSIRAGETDTQY

J: TRBJ2-3
V: TRBV15
CDR3: ATSTPGLAGGPPTDTQY

J: TRBJ1-2
V: TRBV5-6
CDR3: ASSLARAEHYGYT

J: TRBJ1-5
V: TRBV2
CDR3: ASSEAGGSNQPQH

J: TRBJ1-3
V: TRBV9
CDR3: ASSVERGPGNTIY

J: TRBJ1-2
V: TRBV7-9
CDR3: ASSILGQGGYGYT

J: TRBJ1-2
V: TRBV13
CDR3: ASSARQSPGVGYT

J: TRBJ2-3
V: TRBV10-1
CDR3: ASSVGAQLSTDTQY

J: TRBJ1-5
V: TRBV19
CDR3: ATPPGRSNQPQH

J: TRBJ1-6
V: TRBV3-1/TRBV3-2
CDR3: ASRRDSGGSPLH

J: TRBJ2-3
V: TRBV6-4
CDR3: ASSRGGSADTQY

J: TRBJ1-1
V: TRBV6-1
CDR3: ASSESGQFEAF

J: TRBJ2-7
V: TRBV9
CDR3: ASSPPPGQGHYEQY

J: TRBJ1-1
V: TRBV6-5
CDR3: ASRPPSTGEAF

J: TRBJ2-2
V: TRBV6-1
CDR3: ASSEGQGMAGELF

J: TRBJ2-3
V: TRBV6-5
CDR3: ASRDTTGLSLY